Detailed here is one TCR beta chain. No antigen is known for it. The CDR3 loop spans 14 amino acids. Germline loops: CDR1 LGHNT, CDR2 FRNRAP. This record comes from a study of T cells expressing NK-cell markers. Study-level information: Among the eight sequenced donors, seven tested HCMV-seropositive and one tested seronegative. Study-wide points: These clonotypes also led the CD3+CD56-NKG2C+ fraction in a handful of donors. Specificity for HCMV among expanded NKG2C+ T cell clones was not established.

The cDNA for TCR beta came from 5'RACE template switching with UMIs. No DNA is given; TCRdb re-called the 5' RACE reads and lists each CDR3 protein once. There are 300,000 to 500,000 distinct CDR3 sequences in the sample, with roughly 10% held by the top ten. The sequence was collected from a woman aged 50 to 60 in good health. Sequencing used blood T cells: a sorted CD56 or NKG2C T cell subset, CD4+ or CD8+ T cells, or bulk PBMC T cells (not recorded which). This chain uses TRBV12-5 with TRBJ2-1; the D gene TCRdb calls, TRBD1, cannot be checked with no DNA. CDR3 sequence: CASGLASRGPEQFF.